This record concerns one TCR beta chain sequence. Its antigen is still unknown. Input per TCR library consisted of 3500 ng of total RNA. Template switching incorporated UMIs with a 6-nucleotide sample barcode. TCRdb re-called the 5' RACE reads; one entry per CDR3 protein, DNA not given. This specimen shows hundreds of thousands of distinct CDR3 sequences; the ten leading clones hold more than 4.5%. The data are from a study of monozygotic twins with inflammatory bowel disease. Study-level results: For IBD, no single strong associated signal or clonotype was supported. IBD patients showed reduced TCRbeta diversity (inverse Simpson) versus healthy co-twins.

The CDR3 consists of 14 residues. Per the germline V gene, CDR1 is DFQATT and CDR2 is SNEGSKA (reference sequence). Specimen: blood. The gene calls are TRBV20-1 and TRBJ1-5; TCRdb returns TRBD1, unconfirmable since there is no DNA. This clonotype was sampled from a human donor with ulcerative colitis or Crohn's disease, or a healthy co-twin of an affected twin (not recorded which). CDR3 sequence: CSAIWGAQGATQHF.